One and the same sample provided the 29 T cell receptor beta chains below, sequenced in a study of T cell repertoires in cytomegalovirus infection. The antigens these receptors bind are not known. TCRdb reprocessed the reads with MiXCR, giving one entry per CDR3 protein. This sample carries some 920,000 distinct CDR3 sequences, approximately 31% of them seen once, and the ten largest clones take about 14%. The sequencing here drew on cultured CD8+ T cells from PBMCs, taken from culture after CMV antigen stimulation. Every receptor here comes from a human donor in good health (CMV status not recorded). Some clones in this sample may be carry-over from other donors' samples.

This clonotype was picked up a small number of times. The V call is TRBV10-3, the J call TRBJ1-5; D is ambiguous. Trimming stripped 2 bases from V and 8 bases from J, with 13 bases between. Germline V CDR1 and CDR2: ENHRY, SYGVKD. The CDR3 is 14 residues long. CDR3: CAISEPPLPEPQHF. The CDR3 bases are TGTGCCATCAGTGAGCCTCCCCTACCCGAGCCCCAGCATTTT.

This clonotype has a handful of counts. The chain combines TRBV27 with TRBJ1-6; no reliable D call. Germline V gene sequence: CDR1 MNHEY, CDR2 SMNVEV (reference sequence). The V gene lost 5 bases and the J gene lost 3 bases, with 11 bases spanning the gap. CDR3 length: 15 amino acids. CDR3 nucleotide sequence: TGTGCCAGCAGTACCGGAGGCTACTATAATTCACCCCTCCACTTT. It specifies CASSTGGYYNSPLHF.

The chain recombines TRBV14 with TRBJ1-6, with D possibly TRBD1 on 6 matching bases. Per the germline V gene, CDR1 is SGHDN and CDR2 is FVKESK. The CDR3 consists of 14 residues. The V gene lost 2 bases and the J gene lost 8 bases, with 10 bases spanning the gap. The CDR3 DNA reads as TGTGCCAGCAGCCAAAGATCAGGGGATTCACCCCTCCACTTT. Translation: CASSQRSGDSPLHF.

This clonotype turned up a few times. V is TRBV13 and J is TRBJ2-1, with TRBD2 matching 8 bases. CDR1 and CDR2 from the germline V gene are PRHDT and FYEKMQ (reference sequence). The junction had 14 bases not matched to a gene; V was cut back by 7 bases and J by 6 bases. The CDR3 loop spans 16 amino acids. The CDR3 sequence: CASTSPTGTSSNEQFF. Written as DNA, the CDR3 is TGTGCCAGCACCTCCCCCACCGGGACTAGTTCCAATGAGCAGTTCTTC. Looking up the rest from reference TRBV13 and TRBJ2-1 gives the full variable domain: AAGVIQSPRHLIKEKRETATLKCYPIPRHDTVYWYQQGPGQDPQFLISFYEKMQSDKGSIPDRFSAQQFSDYHSELNMSSLELGDSALYFCASTSPTGTSSNEQFFGPGTRLTVL.

The gene calls are TRBV6-5 and TRBJ2-1, with TRBD1 matching over 10 bases. The CDR3 contains 15 residues. The germline V gene has CDR1 MNHEY and CDR2 SVGAGI. Losses at the gene ends were 4 bases for V and 3 bases for J; bases not matched to a gene: 3. The CDR3: CASSWGQGNYNEQFF. CDR3 nucleotide sequence: TGTGCCAGCAGTTGGGGACAGGGGAACTACAATGAGCAGTTCTTC.

V is TRBV5-8 and J is TRBJ2-3, with TRBD2 matching over 10 bases. Germline trimming cut 4 bases from V and 4 bases from J; bases unmatched to any gene: 15. The CDR3 consists of 18 residues. Germline V gives CDR1 SGHTS, CDR2 YDEGEE. As DNA, the CDR3 is TGTGCCAGCAGCCGAGTGATCGGGGGTAGCGGGGGGCCAGATACGCAGTATTTT. This encodes CASSRVIGGSGGPDTQYF.

V and J are TRBV28 and TRBJ1-3; no firm D call. Germline CDR1 is MDHEN and CDR2 is SYDVKM. The CDR3 length is 14 residues. V lost 5 bases, J lost 4 bases, and 12 bases lay in between. The CDR3 is CASSLAWAGNTIYF. The CDR3 region has the DNA TGTGCCAGCAGTCTAGCTTGGGCCGGAAACACCATATATTTT.

This clonotype occurred many times. The V and J genes are TRBV9 and TRBJ2-1; 7 nucleotides agree with TRBD1. The junction had 11 bases not matched to a gene; V was cut back by 4 bases and J by 7 bases. Germline V gene data show CDR1 as SGDLS and CDR2 as YYNGEE. CDR3 length equals 15 residues. The CDR3 here is CASSPNSAGGNEQFF. The CDR3 DNA reads TGTGCCAGCAGCCCAAATTCGGCAGGGGGTAATGAGCAGTTCTTC. Complete variable domain (other parts from reference TRBV9 and TRBJ2-1): DSGVTQTPKHLITATGQRVTLRCSPRSGDLSVYWYQQSLDQGLQFLIQYYNGEERAKGNILERFSAQQFPDLHSELNLSSLELGDSALYFCASSPNSAGGNEQFFGPGTRLTVL.

This chain joins TRBV2 and TRBJ2-1; TRBD2 matches 9 bases. Germline V lookup: CDR1 SNHLY, CDR2 FYNNEI. The CDR3 is made up of 16 amino acids. V shed 3 bases, J shed 3 bases, and the junction held 6 bases outside the gene matches. The CDR3 here is CASSEVPAGGYNEQFF. In DNA, the CDR3 is TGTGCCAGCAGTGAGGTGCCAGCGGGGGGCTACAATGAGCAGTTCTTC.

To note about this clonotype: The junction and the germline gene differ at one end; a read error may be behind it. The chain employs TRBV7-3 and TRBJ1-1, with D tentatively TRBD1 (5 bases). CDR3 length: 15 residues. CDR1 is SGHTA and CDR2 is FQGTGA in the germline V gene. CDR3 DNA: TGTGCCAGCAGCCTAACGCCCGAGGGGACCTTCGAAGCTTTCTTT. This translates into CASSLTPEGTFEAFF.

This clonotype has a handful of counts. The V call is TRBV12-3 or TRBV12-4, the J call TRBJ1-2; D is ambiguous. The CDR3 runs 14 residues. The V and J ends lost 7 bases and 0 bases respectively, with 12 bases between them. The DNA of the CDR3 is TGTGCCAGCAATTCTGGAAGGACTAACTATGGCTACACCTTC. Residues: CASNSGRTNYGYTF.

The genes are TRBV23-1 and TRBJ2-1; tentative D call: TRBD2 (5 bases). Being an ORF, TRBV23-1 has a function that is uncertain. The V end was cut by 2 bases, the J end by 4 bases, with 15 bases between. This CDR3 comprises 16 residues. In DNA form, the CDR3 reads TGCGCCAGCAGTCAAATACGGGGATGGGTGTACAATGAGCAGTTCTTC. It is translated as CASSQIRGWVYNEQFF.

V usage is TRBV18 and J usage is TRBJ1-1; TRBD1 might be the D (5 bases). The length of the CDR3 is 15 residues. Germline lookup yields CDR1 KGHSH and CDR2 LQKENI. Trimming cost V 1 base and J 7 bases, with 16 bases left between them. CDR3 loop: CASSPRSRAEVEAFF. The CDR3 region has the DNA TGTGCCAGCTCACCACGGAGCAGGGCGGAGGTTGAAGCTTTCTTT.

The rearrangement links TRBV2 to TRBJ2-1, with TRBD1 matching 8 bases. The germline V gene encodes CDR1 SNHLY and CDR2 FYNNEI. V lost 8 bases and J lost 4; bases outside the gene matches: 7. CDR3 length: 14 residues. The CDR3 DNA sequence: TGTGCCAGCCAGGGGACAGGATTATACAATGAGCAGTTCTTC. Its translation is CASQGTGLYNEQFF.

The chain couples TRBV7-8 to TRBJ2-2; possible D gene TRBD1, 5 bases. CDR1 SGHVS and CDR2 FQNEAQ come from the germline V gene. This CDR3 region has 17 residues. Trimming shortened V by 1 base and J by 7 bases, and 19 bases separated the two germline ends. The CDR3 DNA reads as TGTGCCAGCAGCTTAGTGTTCTCAGGGTTTAGTAGCGGGGAGCTGTTTTTT. Protein: CASSLVFSGFSSGELFF.

The gene calls are TRBV5-3 and TRBJ2-4; TRBD2 matches 11 bases. TRBV5-3 has ORF status, its function being uncertain. CDR3 size: 17 residues. V dropped 8 bases and J dropped 0; count of bases not matched to a gene: 10. The CDR3 loop reads CASSTTSGGVAKNIQYF. CDR3 nucleotides: TGTGCCAGCAGCACCACTAGCGGGGGCGTAGCCAAAAACATTCAGTACTTC.

This clonotype was recorded a few times. V gene TRBV6-1 combines with J gene TRBJ2-1, with D perhaps being TRBD1 or TRBD2 (5 bases each). V lost 1 base, J lost 4 bases, and 17 bases lay in between. Germline V gene data show CDR1 as MNHNS and CDR2 as SASEGT. The CDR3 sequence is 17 residues long. CDR3 DNA sequence: TGTGCCAGCAGTGAAGTCCCAGGGCCAAAGCGGTACAATGAGCAGTTCTTC. It specifies CASSEVPGPKRYNEQFF.

The gene calls are TRBV2 and TRBJ2-5; the match to TRBD1 covers 8 bases. The V gene's germline CDR1 is SNHLY and CDR2 FYNNEI. Trimming cost V 9 bases and J 3 bases; bases outside gene matches: 9. CDR3 size: 14 residues. CDR3: CASSFRTGKETQYF. The CDR3 nucleotides are TGTGCCAGTAGTTTCCGGACAGGGAAAGAGACCCAGTACTTC.

This clonotype has more than one count but fewer than ten. A junction end diverges from the germline sequence, so it may reflect a read error. The chain joins TRBV28 to TRBJ1-5; D is uncertain. The germline V gene has CDR1 MDHEN and CDR2 SYDVKM. The CDR3 is 11 amino acids. The CDR3 spells CASSLGLTLNF. CDR3 in DNA: TGTGCCAGCAGTTTAGGTCTTACTTTGAATTTT.

This clonotype was observed a handful of times. The gene calls are TRBV2 and TRBJ2-1; 12 nucleotides agree with TRBD2. Trimming cost V 8 bases and J 2 bases; bases outside gene matches: 4. Germline CDR1 SNHLY, CDR2 FYNNEI. The CDR3 extends over 15 amino acids. The CDR3 DNA follows: TGTGCCAGCCCTTCTAGCGGGGGGGCCTACAATGAGCAGTTCTTC. The encoded protein is CASPSSGGAYNEQFF.

To note about this clonotype: The junction does not match germline at one end; this may be a read error. The chain employs TRBV6-1 and TRBJ1-1, with D hard to call. The CDR3 is 13 amino acids. Per germline, CDR1 MNHNS and CDR2 SASEGT. CDR3 region: CASRWTRGTETFF. In DNA, the CDR3 is TGTGCCAGCAGATGGACTCGAGGCACTGAAACTTTCTTT.

The gene calls are TRBV7-9 and TRBJ1-1; D gene ambiguous. The germline gives CDR1 SEHNR, CDR2 FQNEAQ (reference sequence). The CDR3 consists of 13 residues. V lost 3 bases and J 4 bases, leaving 9 bases between the germline ends. CDR3: CASSLPGLTEAFF. The CDR3, as DNA: TGTGCCAGCAGCTTGCCAGGCCTCACTGAAGCTTTCTTT.

This clonotype was counted a few times. V is TRBV7-8 and J is TRBJ2-5; maybe TRBD2 (6 bases). Germline V lookup: CDR1 SGHVS, CDR2 FQNEAQ. V lost 0 bases and J lost 5, with 16 bases in between. The CDR3 extends over 16 amino acids. CDR3 bases: TGTGCCAGCAGCTTAGCCGGGAGCACCCCGGGGGAGACCCAGTACTTC. Translating it yields CASSLAGSTPGETQYF.

Comment on this clonotype: A junction end diverges from the germline sequence, so it may reflect a read error. This chain uses TRBV18 with TRBJ2-1, with 10 bases aligning to TRBD1. This CDR3 comprises 15 residues. Germline V lookup: CDR1 KGHSH, CDR2 LQKENI. CDR3 in DNA: TGTGCCAACTCACCGTGGGACAGGGGTATCGATGAGCAGTTCTTC. Protein: CANSPWDRGIDEQFF.

The chain links TRBV23-1 to TRBJ2-7; 8 bases are shared with TRBD2. TRBV23-1 is filed as an ORF, its function uncertain. This CDR3 is 14 amino acids long. Trimming took 5 bases from V and 2 from J; bases not matched to a gene: 5. CDR3 DNA sequence: TGCGCCAGCAGTTACCCGGGACTAGCCTACGAGCAGTACGTC. Encoded protein: CASSYPGLAYEQYV.

This clonotype appeared once. CDR3 amino acids: CATRGSAGGVSSFQETQYF. For the CDR3, the DNA is TGTGCCACGCGTGGTAGCGCCGGGGGTGTGTCGAGTTTCCAAGAGACCCAGTACTTC. The V call is TRBV15, the J call TRBJ2-5; perhaps TRBD2 as D (6 bases). V dropped 9 bases and J dropped 1 base, with 30 bases sitting between them. The CDR3 is 19 residues long. CDR1 is LNHNV and CDR2 is YYDKDF in the germline V gene (reference sequence).

This sequence joins TRBV7-9 and TRBJ2-1; tentative D call: TRBD1 (6 bases). Trimming removed 5 bases at V and 10 bases at J, with 12 bases between. Germline loops: CDR1 SEHNR, CDR2 FQNEAQ (reference sequence). The CDR3 contains 12 residues. The CDR3 region is CASSPQGREQFF. The CDR3, as DNA: TGTGCCAGCAGCCCCCAGGGGAGAGAGCAGTTCTTC.

This clonotype was found a few times. Since a much larger clone is just one base distant, this may be a read error. The CDR3 sequence is CASSFAEAFF. The CDR3 region has the DNA TGTGCCAGCAGCTTTGCTGAAGCTTTCTTT. The chain combines TRBV7-2 with TRBJ1-1; no firm D call. Germline V gene data show CDR1 as SGHTA and CDR2 as FQGNSA. The CDR3 has 10 residues. Trimming removed 3 bases from V and 6 bases from J, with 2 bases in between.

With regard to this clonotype: It may be a read error: a sequence one base away is much more abundant. The chain joins TRBV5-4 to TRBJ1-1, with D unresolved. V shed 2 bases and J shed 1 base, with 9 bases lying between them. CDR3 size: 14 residues. The germline V gene encodes CDR1 SGHNT and CDR2 YYREEE (reference sequence). CDR3 sequence (DNA): TGTGCCAGCAGCTTACAGTGGGGGAACACTGAAGCTTTCTTT. Amino acid sequence: CASSLQWGNTEAFF.